This T cell receptor (beta chain) originates from a study of OX40 agonist ivuxolimab in advanced cancers. Study context: From roughly 20 to 90 years was the age range, with a mean of roughly 64 years, and 65% to 90% were male. Partial responses occurred in three patients (one hepatocellular carcinoma, two cutaneous melanoma). Findings and limits, study-wide: Clonal expansion was seen in CD4+ and CD8+ blood T cells by week 6 at 0.1 to 3.0 mg/kg. Among some nonresponders, normalized T-cell clonal expansion was also low.

This table comes from immunoSEQ multiplex PCR, and its TCRdb copy is limited to in-frame clones, with some not included. The sample carries about 100,000 clones, 89% recorded once. The germline gives CDR1 MGHDK, CDR2 SYGVNS. This CDR3 has 15 amino acids. V was shortened by 3 bases and J by 2 bases, with 11 bases between the two germline ends. Turning to this clone: No antigen is known for it.

The chain is built from TRBV25-1 and TRBJ2-1, with a possible D match to TRBD1 (5 bases). The receptor was derived from an adult with an advanced solid tumor such as melanoma, head and neck, liver or kidney cancer. The specimen comprised CD4+ or CD8+ T cells sorted from blood, sampled in a trial of the OX40 agonist ivuxolimab. The CDR3 here is CASSDAGFAYNEQFF. The CDR3 nucleotides are TGTGCCAGCAGTGACGCAGGGTTCGCCTACAATGAGCAGTTCTTC. The entire variable domain, with the rest obtained from reference TRBV25-1 and TRBJ2-1, is as follows: EADIYQTPRYLVIGTGKKITLECSQTMGHDKMYWYQQDPGMELHLIHYSYGVNSTEKGDLSSESTVSRIRTEHFPLTLESARPSHTSQYLCASSDAGFAYNEQFFGPGTRLTVL.